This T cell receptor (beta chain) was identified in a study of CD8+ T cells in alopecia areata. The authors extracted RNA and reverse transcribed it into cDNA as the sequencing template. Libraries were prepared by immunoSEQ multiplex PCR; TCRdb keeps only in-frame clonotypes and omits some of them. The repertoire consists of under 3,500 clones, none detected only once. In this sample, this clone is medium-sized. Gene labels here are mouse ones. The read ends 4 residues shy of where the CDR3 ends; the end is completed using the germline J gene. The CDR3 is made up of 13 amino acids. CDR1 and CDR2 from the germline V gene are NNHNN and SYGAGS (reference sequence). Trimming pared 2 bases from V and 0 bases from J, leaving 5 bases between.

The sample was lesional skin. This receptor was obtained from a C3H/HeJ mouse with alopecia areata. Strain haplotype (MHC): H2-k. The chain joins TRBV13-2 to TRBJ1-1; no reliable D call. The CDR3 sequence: CASGETANTEVFF. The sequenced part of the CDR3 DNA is TGTGCCAGCGGTGAAACAGCAAACACA.